This T cell receptor beta chain is drawn from a study of beta chain features in type 1 diabetes. The study's findings and limits: For Type 1 diabetes patients, all four CD4+ subsets carried TCRB CDR3s that were moderately but significantly shorter. At VDJ recombination sites, type 1 diabetes patients had fewer insertions and more deleted nucleotides.

TCRB transcripts that were expressed got sequenced, as all of the isolated RNA had been reverse transcribed. Clones were sequenced by immunoSEQ multiplex PCR, and TCRdb holds only the in-frame ones, with some missing. This table has 500,000 to 700,000 clones, around a sixth appearing once. This clone was seen only a few times. As yet, its antigen is unknown. Germline V gene sequence: CDR1 MNHEY, CDR2 SVGAGI. V lost 0 bases to trimming and J lost 3 bases; unmatched junction nucleotides: 5. The CDR3 loop spans 16 amino acids. The receptor comes from a young man in good health. This sequence joins TRBV6-5 and TRBJ1-3, with 7 bases aligning to TRBD1. The sequenced sample consisted of naive CD4+ T cells from blood. The DNA of the CDR3 is TGTGCCAGCAGTTACTCGGCAGGGGGTAGTGGAAACACCATATATTTT. This sequence encodes CASSYSAGGSGNTIYF.